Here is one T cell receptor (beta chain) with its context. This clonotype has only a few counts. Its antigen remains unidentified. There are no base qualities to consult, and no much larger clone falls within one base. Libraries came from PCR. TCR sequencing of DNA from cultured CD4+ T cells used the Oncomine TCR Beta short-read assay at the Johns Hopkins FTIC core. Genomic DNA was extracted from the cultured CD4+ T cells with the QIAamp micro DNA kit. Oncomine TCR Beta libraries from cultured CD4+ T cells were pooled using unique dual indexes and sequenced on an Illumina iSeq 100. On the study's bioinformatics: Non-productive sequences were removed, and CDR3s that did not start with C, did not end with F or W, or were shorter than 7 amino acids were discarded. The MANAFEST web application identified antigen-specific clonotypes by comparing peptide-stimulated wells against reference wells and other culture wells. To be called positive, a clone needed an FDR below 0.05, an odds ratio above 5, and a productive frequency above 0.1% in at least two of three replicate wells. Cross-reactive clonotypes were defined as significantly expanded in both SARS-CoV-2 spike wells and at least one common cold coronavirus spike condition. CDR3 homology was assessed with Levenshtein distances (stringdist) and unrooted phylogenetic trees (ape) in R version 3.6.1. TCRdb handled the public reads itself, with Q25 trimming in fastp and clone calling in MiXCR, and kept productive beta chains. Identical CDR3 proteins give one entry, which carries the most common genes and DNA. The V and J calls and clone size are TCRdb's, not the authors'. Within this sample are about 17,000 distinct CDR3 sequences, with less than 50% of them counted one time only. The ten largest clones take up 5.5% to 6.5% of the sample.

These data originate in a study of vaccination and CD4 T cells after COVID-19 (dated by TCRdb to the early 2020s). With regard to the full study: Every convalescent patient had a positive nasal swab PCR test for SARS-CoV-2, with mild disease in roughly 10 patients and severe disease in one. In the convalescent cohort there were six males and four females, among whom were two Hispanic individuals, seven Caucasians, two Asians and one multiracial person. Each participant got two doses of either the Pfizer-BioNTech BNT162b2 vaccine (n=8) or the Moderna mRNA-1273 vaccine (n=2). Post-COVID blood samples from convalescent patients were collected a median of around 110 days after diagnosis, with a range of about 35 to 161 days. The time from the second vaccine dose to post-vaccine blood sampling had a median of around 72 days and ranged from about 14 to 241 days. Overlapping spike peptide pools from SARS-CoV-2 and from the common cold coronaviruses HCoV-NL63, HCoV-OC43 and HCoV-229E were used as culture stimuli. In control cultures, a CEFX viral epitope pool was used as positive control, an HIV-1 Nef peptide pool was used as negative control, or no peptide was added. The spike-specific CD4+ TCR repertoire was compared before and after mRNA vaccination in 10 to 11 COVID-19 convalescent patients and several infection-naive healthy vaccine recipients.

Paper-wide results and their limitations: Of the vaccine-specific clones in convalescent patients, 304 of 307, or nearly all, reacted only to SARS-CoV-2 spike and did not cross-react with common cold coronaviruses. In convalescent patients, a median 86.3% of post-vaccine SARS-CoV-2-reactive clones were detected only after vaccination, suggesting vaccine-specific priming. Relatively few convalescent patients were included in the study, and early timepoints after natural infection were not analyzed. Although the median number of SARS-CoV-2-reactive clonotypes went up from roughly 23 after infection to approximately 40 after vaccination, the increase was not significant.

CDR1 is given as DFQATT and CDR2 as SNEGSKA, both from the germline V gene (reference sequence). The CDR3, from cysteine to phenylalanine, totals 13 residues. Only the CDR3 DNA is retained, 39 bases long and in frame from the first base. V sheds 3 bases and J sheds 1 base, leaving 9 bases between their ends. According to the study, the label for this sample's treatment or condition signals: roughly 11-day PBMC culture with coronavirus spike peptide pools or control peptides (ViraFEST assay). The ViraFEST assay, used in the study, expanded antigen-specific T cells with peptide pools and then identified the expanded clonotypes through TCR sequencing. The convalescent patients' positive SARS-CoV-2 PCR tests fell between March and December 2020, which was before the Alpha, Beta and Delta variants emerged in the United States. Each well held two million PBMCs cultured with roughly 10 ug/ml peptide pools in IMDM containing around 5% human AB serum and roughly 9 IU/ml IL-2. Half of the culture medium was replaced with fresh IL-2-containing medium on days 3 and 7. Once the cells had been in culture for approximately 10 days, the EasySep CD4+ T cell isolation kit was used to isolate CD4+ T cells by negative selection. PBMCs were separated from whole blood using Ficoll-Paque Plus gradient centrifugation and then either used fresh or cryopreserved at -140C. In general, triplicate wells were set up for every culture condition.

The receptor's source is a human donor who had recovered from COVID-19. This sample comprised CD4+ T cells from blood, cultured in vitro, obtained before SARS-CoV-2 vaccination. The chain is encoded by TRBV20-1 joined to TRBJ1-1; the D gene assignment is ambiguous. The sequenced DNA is TGCAGTGCTAGTCGGCAGCGGAACACTGAAGCTTTCTTT. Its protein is CSASRQRNTEAFF.